The clone carrying this TCR beta chain was found a few times. The germline V gene has CDR1 DFQATT and CDR2 SNEGSKA (reference sequence). Between the trimmed V and J ends, which lost 2 bases and 4 bases, there was a span of 14 bases. This CDR3 spans 14 amino acids. This sample was included in a study of T-cell reconstitution after alpha-beta-depleted transplantation in children. Unique molecular identifiers tagged the TCRbeta library. TCRdb ran MiXCR on the PCR reads and lists one entry per CDR3 protein. The sample carries 600,000 to 700,000 distinct CDR3 sequences, roughly 15% recorded once. This clonotype originated in a human donor who donated a stem cell graft to a child with acute myeloid leukemia. The chain has TRBV20-1 and TRBJ2-5, with D hard to call. The specimen comprised PBMCs from the stem cell graft donor, sampled from the stem cell graft. Here the CDR3 reads CSARSSLKGETQYF. The CDR3 DNA reads as TGCAGTGCTAGATCCAGTTTAAAGGGAGAGACCCAGTACTTC.